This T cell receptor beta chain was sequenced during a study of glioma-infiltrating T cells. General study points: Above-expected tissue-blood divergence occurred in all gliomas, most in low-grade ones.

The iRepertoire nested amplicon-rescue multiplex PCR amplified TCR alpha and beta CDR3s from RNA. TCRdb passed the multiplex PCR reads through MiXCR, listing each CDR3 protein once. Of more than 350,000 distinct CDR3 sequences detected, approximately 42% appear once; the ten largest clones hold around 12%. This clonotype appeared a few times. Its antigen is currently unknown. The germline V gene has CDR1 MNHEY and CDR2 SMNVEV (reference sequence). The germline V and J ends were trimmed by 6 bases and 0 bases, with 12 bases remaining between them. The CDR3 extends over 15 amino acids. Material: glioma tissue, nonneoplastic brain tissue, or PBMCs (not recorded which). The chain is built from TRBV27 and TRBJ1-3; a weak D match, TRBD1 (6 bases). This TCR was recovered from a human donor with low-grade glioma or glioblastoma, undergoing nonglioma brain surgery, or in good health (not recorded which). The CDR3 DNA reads TGTGCCAGCAGCCCCGACAGGAGCTCTGGAAACACCATATATTTT. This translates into CASSPDRSSGNTIYF.